The 14 T cell receptor beta chains reported below all come from one sample, sequenced in a study of OX40 agonist ivuxolimab in advanced cancers. Clones were sequenced by immunoSEQ multiplex PCR, and TCRdb holds only the in-frame ones, with some missing. Of around 66,000 clones in the sample, roughly 80% are singletons; the top ten hold roughly 6.3%. The specimen comprised CD4+ or CD8+ T cells sorted from blood, sampled in a trial of the OX40 agonist ivuxolimab. The origin of the receptors is an adult with an advanced solid tumor such as melanoma, head and neck, liver or kidney cancer.

The count of this clone is one. The V call is TRBV7-3, the J call TRBJ2-2; D gene uncertain. Between the trimmed V and J ends, which lost 1 base and 9 bases, there was a span of 9 bases. The CDR3 totals 13 residues. From germline, CDR1 is SGHTA and CDR2 FQGTGA. CDR3 coding DNA: TGTGCCAGCAGCTTAAGTCACGGCCGGGAGCTGTTTTTT. This encodes CASSLSHGRELFF.

This clone has only one observation. The chain recombines TRBV5-4 with TRBJ1-1; D remains unclear. The CDR3 contains 13 residues. Germline V gives CDR1 SGHNT, CDR2 YYREEE (reference sequence). Trimming removed 1 base at V and 0 bases at J, with 4 bases between. Here the CDR3 DNA reads TGTGCCAGCAGCTTGACAGTGAACACTGAAGCTTTCTTT. This codes for CASSLTVNTEAFF.

This chain uses TRBV6-1 with TRBJ1-2; D gene unclear. In germline, CDR1 is MNHNS, CDR2 SASEGT. Between the trimmed V and J ends, which lost 5 bases and 5 bases, there was a span of 15 bases. The CDR3 consists of 14 residues. The DNA of the CDR3 is TGTGCCAGCAGTTCCGCCCTAGCGGGGTATGGCTACACCTTC. Translated, it gives CASSSALAGYGYTF.

The rearrangement uses TRBV12-5 and TRBJ1-1, with 7 positions matching TRBD1. Germline CDR1 LGHNT, CDR2 FRNRAP. V dropped 5 bases and J dropped 0; count of bases not matched to a gene: 3. The CDR3 is 14 amino acids. The chain's CDR3 is CASGLQGMNTEAFF. In DNA, the CDR3 is TGTGCTAGTGGTCTACAGGGGATGAACACTGAAGCTTTCTTT.

The chain combines TRBV18 with TRBJ2-6; no firm D call. This CDR3 has 15 residues. V was trimmed by 3 bases and J by 0 bases, leaving 6 bases between them. The germline CDR1 and CDR2 sequences are KGHSH and LQKENI. This chain's CDR3 is CASSPLISGANVLTF. The CDR3 coding sequence is TGTGCCAGCTCACCGCTGATCTCTGGGGCCAACGTCCTGACTTTC. The full variable domain, rest sourced from reference TRBV18 and TRBJ2-6, is NAGVMQNPRHLVRRRGQEARLRCSPMKGHSHVYWYRQLPEEGLKFMVYLQKENIIDESGMPKERFSAEFPKEGPSILRIQQVVRGDSAAYFCASSPLISGANVLTFGAGSRLTVL.

The genes are TRBV18 and TRBJ2-2; no clear D. Germline CDR1 is KGHSH and CDR2 is LQKENI. The CDR3 sequence is 14 residues long. The V end was cut by 5 bases, the J end by 6 bases, with 13 bases between. This CDR3 is CASSNQNIPGELFF. The CDR3 region has the DNA TGTGCCAGCTCAAATCAGAATATCCCCGGGGAGCTGTTTTTT.

The V and J genes are TRBV9 and TRBJ2-1; 9 bases are shared with TRBD2. Germline V CDR1 and CDR2: SGDLS, YYNGEE. The CDR3 runs to 17 residues. V gave up 6 bases and J gave up 4 bases; unmatched junction bases: 14. CDR3 region: CASKLGSEAGGYNEQFF. The CDR3 DNA follows: TGTGCCAGCAAACTAGGGTCCGAAGCGGGGGGTTACAATGAGCAGTTCTTC.

The rearrangement uses TRBV6-5 and TRBJ2-5; no clear D. Trimming pared 4 bases from V and 3 bases from J, leaving 12 bases between. There are 14 residues in the CDR3. CDR1 MNHEY and CDR2 SVGAGI come from the germline V gene. The CDR3, as DNA: TGTGCCAGCAGTTCCTATGTGGCAGAAGAGACCCAGTACTTC. Translated, it gives CASSSYVAEETQYF.

The genes are TRBV15 and TRBJ2-3; the D gene is possibly TRBD1 (5 bases). Trimming stripped 0 bases from V and 6 bases from J, with 13 bases between. Germline V gene lookup returns CDR1 LNHNV and CDR2 YYDKDF (reference sequence). The CDR3 loop spans 15 amino acids. The CDR3 loop is CATSRDTTASDTQYF. The CDR3 DNA reads as TGTGCCACCAGCAGAGATACGACAGCGTCCGATACGCAGTATTTT.

This chain uses TRBV7-2 with TRBJ1-2, with 7 nucleotides matching TRBD1. V lost 6 bases, J lost 8 bases, and 18 bases stayed unmatched. This CDR3 is built from 16 residues. The germline V gene encodes CDR1 SGHTA and CDR2 FQGNSA. The CDR3 reads CASRETLRDRGVGYTF. The CDR3 nucleotides are TGTGCCAGCAGGGAAACGCTCCGGGACAGAGGGGTGGGCTACACCTTC.

The chain couples TRBV7-6 to TRBJ2-5; 8 bases agree with TRBD2. The CDR3 has 11 residues. Germline V gene sequence: CDR1 SGHVS, CDR2 FNYEAQ. V trimming: 3 bases; J trimming: 9 bases; junction bases outside the gene matches: 0. In nucleotides, the CDR3 is TGTGCCAGCAGCTTGCGGGAGGCCCAGTACTTC. Its translation is CASSLREAQYF.

This clone showed up just once. The chain employs TRBV9 and TRBJ2-1; perhaps TRBD2 as D (6 bases). The germline V gene encodes CDR1 SGDLS and CDR2 YYNGEE. CDR3 length equals 15 residues. The V end was cut by 3 bases, the J end by 0 bases, with 10 bases between. CDR3 region: CASSARRASYNEQFF. For the CDR3, the DNA is TGTGCCAGCAGCGCCAGGAGGGCCTCCTACAATGAGCAGTTCTTC.

This chain's CDR3 is CASSFLAPTPLSPQYF. As DNA, the CDR3 is TGTGCCAGCAGCTTCCTAGCCCCCACCCCACTTAGCCCCCAGTACTTC. This chain links TRBV7-6 with TRBJ2-5; TRBD2 might be the D (5 bases). Trimming left V 3 bases short and J 9 bases short, with 23 bases between. The germline CDR1 and CDR2 sequences are SGHVS and FNYEAQ. The CDR3 is 16 residues long.

V usage is TRBV19 and J usage is TRBJ1-1; D is possibly TRBD1 (5 bases). V lost 6 bases and J 0 bases, leaving 14 bases between the germline ends. CDR3 size: 15 residues. CDR1 LNHDA and CDR2 SQIVND come from the germline V gene (reference sequence). The CDR3 DNA reads as TGTGCCAGTAGGAAATCCGGGACGGTGAACACTGAAGCTTTCTTT. As protein: CASRKSGTVNTEAFF.